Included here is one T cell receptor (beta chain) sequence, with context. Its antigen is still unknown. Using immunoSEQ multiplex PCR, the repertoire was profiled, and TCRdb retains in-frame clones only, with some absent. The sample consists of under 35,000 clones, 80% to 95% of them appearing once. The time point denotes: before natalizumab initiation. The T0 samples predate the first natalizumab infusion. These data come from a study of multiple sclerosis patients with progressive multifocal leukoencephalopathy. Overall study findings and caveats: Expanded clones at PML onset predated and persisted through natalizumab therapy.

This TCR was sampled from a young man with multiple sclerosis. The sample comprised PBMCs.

As DNA, the CDR3 is TGTGCCAGCAGCCCAGCCTCCTCCTCCTACAATGAGCAGTTCTTC. Residues: CASSPASSSYNEQFF. The rearrangement links TRBV7-3 to TRBJ2-1; no definite D call. The CDR3 length is 15 residues. V was clipped by 5 bases and J by 0 bases, with 11 bases between them. Germline CDR1 and CDR2: SGHTA and FQGTGA.